What follows are 13 T cell receptor beta chains derived from one specimen sequenced in a study of molecular identifiers for immune sequencing clone quantification. TCRdb processed the PCR reads anew with MiXCR; each CDR3 protein has one entry. Among over 550,000 distinct CDR3 sequences listed, 25% were seen once. Material for sequencing was naive CD8+ T cells from blood, with Jurkat cell RNA spiked in. Noted subset: FACS-sorted CD8+CD4-CCR7+CD45RA+ naive T cells. The receptors were gathered from a human donor in good health. Some libraries in this study had Jurkat cell RNA spiked in.

Many counts were recorded for this clonotype. The chain links TRBV5-4 to TRBJ2-3; D remains ambiguous. The CDR3 is made up of 15 amino acids. The ends were cut back, 4 bases at V and 3 bases at J, with 15 bases in the middle. The V gene's germline CDR1 is SGHNT and CDR2 YYREEE (reference sequence). CDR3 loop: CASSTSRTTTDTQYF. The CDR3 DNA sequence: TGTGCCAGCAGCACCTCCCGGACCACAACAGATACGCAGTATTTT.

This clonotype was picked up many times. The chain has TRBV20-1 and TRBJ2-7; no definite D call. Per the germline V gene, CDR1 is DFQATT and CDR2 is SNEGSKA (reference sequence). Trimming left V 1 base short and J 2 bases short, with 9 bases between. The CDR3 has 13 residues. CDR3 loop: CSARGLSTYEQYF. The CDR3 bases are TGCAGTGCTAGAGGGCTTAGTACCTACGAGCAGTACTTC.

V is TRBV5-3 and J is TRBJ1-1, with D unresolved. TRBV5-3 is identified as an open reading frame with a role that is uncertain. V was trimmed by 8 bases and J by 5 bases, leaving 19 bases between them. This CDR3 spans 14 amino acids. The CDR3 loop is CASGFSGIGTEAFF. The CDR3 region has the DNA TGTGCCAGCGGCTTTTCGGGAATCGGGACTGAAGCTTTCTTT.

The J gene is TRBJ2-3, the V gene TRBV27; D is tentatively TRBD1 or TRBD2 (5 bases each). This CDR3 comprises 15 residues. Germline V gene sequence: CDR1 MNHEY, CDR2 SMNVEV (reference sequence). The V end was cut by 2 bases, the J end by 4 bases, with 13 bases between. The chain's CDR3 is CASSLNPGRADTQYF. In DNA, the CDR3 is TGTGCCAGCAGTTTAAACCCGGGGCGGGCAGATACGCAGTATTTT.

On this clonotype itself: The CDR3 ends on some other residue instead of the conserved phenylalanine or tryptophan, so this is likely a read error. The V gene is TRBV5-3, the J gene TRBJ1-1; a possible D gene is TRBD1 (5 bases). TRBV5-3 is placed among ORFs of uncertain function. The CDR3 loop spans 13 amino acids. The CDR3 DNA reads TGTGCCAGCAGCTACGGACAGAACACTGAAGCTTTCCTT. It specifies CASSYGQNTEAFL.

Notes on this clonotype: This clone may be a read error of a much larger clone one base away. The gene calls are TRBV4-3 and TRBJ2-7; 13 bases fit TRBD2. Germline V gene sequence: CDR1 LGHNA, CDR2 YSLEER. This CDR3 is 15 amino acids long. The CDR3 reads CASSILAGGTYERYF. The CDR3 DNA reads as TGCGCCAGCAGCATACTAGCGGGAGGGACCTACGAGCGGTACTTC.

This clonotype was observed at least ten times. This rearrangement joins TRBV7-2 to TRBJ2-7; D possibly corresponds to TRBD2 (6 bases). Per the germline V gene, CDR1 is SGHTA and CDR2 is FQGNSA. V was clipped by 7 bases and J by 0 bases, with 10 bases between them. The CDR3 is 13 amino acids. CDR3 in amino acids: CASKRTNSYEQYF. Written as DNA, the CDR3 is TGTGCCAGCAAACGGACTAACTCCTACGAGCAGTACTTC.

This clonotype was found a few times. V and J are TRBV19 and TRBJ2-1, with 7 bases lining up with TRBD2. Germline trimming cut 6 bases from V and 2 bases from J; bases unmatched to any gene: 7. This CDR3 has 15 residues. Per the germline V gene, CDR1 is LNHDA and CDR2 is SQIVND (reference sequence). DNA of the CDR3: TGTGCCAGTAGCCTTACTAGCGATACCTACAATGAGCAGTTCTTC. Its protein is CASSLTSDTYNEQFF.

The chain has TRBV20-1 and TRBJ2-7; no reliable D call. Trimming left V 0 bases short and J 2 bases short, with 5 bases between. This CDR3 is 12 amino acids long. Germline loops: CDR1 DFQATT, CDR2 SNEGSKA (reference sequence). Written as DNA, the CDR3 is TGCAGTGCTAGAGAATCACCCTACGAGCAGTACTTC. It codes for CSARESPYEQYF.

This clonotype has ten or more counts. This chain links TRBV7-2 with TRBJ2-1; the D gene is possibly TRBD2 (6 bases). V lost 2 bases, J lost 3 bases, and 11 bases lay in between. The germline CDR1 and CDR2 sequences are SGHTA and FQGNSA. This CDR3 has 15 residues. The CDR3 coding sequence is TGTGCCAGCAGCTTATACGGGGGAAACTACAATGAGCAGTTCTTC. This codes for CASSLYGGNYNEQFF.

Notes on this clonotype: A much larger clone differs from this one at a single base, so this may be a read error. The V call is TRBV6-5, the J call TRBJ2-7; D ambiguous. The CDR3 contains 13 residues. Germline V gene sequence: CDR1 MNHEY, CDR2 SVGAGI. Trimming took off 1 base at V and 7 bases at J, with 11 bases between the two ends. CDR3 in DNA: TGTGCCAGCAGTTACTGGGCGGTTAGTGAGCAGTACTTC. As protein: CASSYWAVSEQYF.

This clonotype was counted a few times. The chain employs TRBV13 and TRBJ1-3; D not resolved. Germline V CDR1 and CDR2: PRHDT, FYEKMQ (reference sequence). There are 15 residues in the CDR3. V gave up 5 bases and J gave up 0 bases, with 11 bases separating them. For the CDR3, the DNA is TGTGCCAGCAGCGCGGGCCTTCACTCTGGAAACACCATATATTTT. It is translated as CASSAGLHSGNTIYF.

The chain employs TRBV4-1 and TRBJ2-1; 15 nucleotides line up with TRBD2. The CDR3 is made up of 19 amino acids. Trimming took 4 bases from V and 0 from J; bases not matched to a gene: 7. Germline CDR1 and CDR2: MGHRA and YSYEKL. The DNA for the CDR3 is TGCGCCAGCAGCCCTGGGACTAGCGGGAGGACCAGCTCCTACAATGAGCAGTTCTTC. It encodes CASSPGTSGRTSSYNEQFF.